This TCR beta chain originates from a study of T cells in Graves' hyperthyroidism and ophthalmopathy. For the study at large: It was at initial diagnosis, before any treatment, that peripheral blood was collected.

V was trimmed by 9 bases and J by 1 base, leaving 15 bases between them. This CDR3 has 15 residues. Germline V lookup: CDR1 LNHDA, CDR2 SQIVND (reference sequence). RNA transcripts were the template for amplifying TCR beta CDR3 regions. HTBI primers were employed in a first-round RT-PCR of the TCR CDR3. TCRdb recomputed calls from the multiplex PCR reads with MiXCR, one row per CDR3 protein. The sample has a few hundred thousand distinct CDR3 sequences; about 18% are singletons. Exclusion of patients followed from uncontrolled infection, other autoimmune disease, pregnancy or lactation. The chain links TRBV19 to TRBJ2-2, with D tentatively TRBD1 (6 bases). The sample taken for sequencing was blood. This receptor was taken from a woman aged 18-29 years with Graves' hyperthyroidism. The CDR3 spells CASTPQGQNTGELFF. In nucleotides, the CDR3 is TGTGCCAGCACCCCTCAGGGGCAGAACACCGGGGAGCTGTTTTTT.